The 27 T cell receptor beta chains presented below share a single source sample, sequenced in a study of T cells in women clearing cervical HPV infection. Using immunoSEQ multiplex PCR, the repertoire was profiled, and TCRdb retains in-frame clones only, with some absent. The sample table sets out some 31,000 clones. Sequences were obtained from blood buffy coat. The receptors here all came from a woman aged 18 to 75 with a cervical HPV16 infection that either progressed to CIN3+ or cleared (not recorded which).

As for this clone: The observed sequence ends 3 residues before the CDR3 terminus, with the missing tail filled in from the germline J gene. The rearrangement links TRBV7-6 to TRBJ2-7; 7 bases are a match to TRBD1. CDR1 is SGHVS, CDR2 FNYEAQ, per germline. The CDR3 extends over 15 amino acids. V was clipped by 2 bases and J by 3 bases; unmatched bases: 7. Partial CDR3 DNA: TGTGCCAGCAGCTTAAGAACAGGGGCTGACTACGAG. Translation: CASSLRTGADYE. The whole CDR3 reads CASSLRTGADYEQYF.

Remarks on this clone: The CDR3 end falls 3 residues outside the read, so it is completed with the germline J gene. V is TRBV19 and J is TRBJ1-4; 9 nucleotides agree with TRBD1. The germline gives CDR1 LNHDA, CDR2 SQIVND (reference sequence). CDR3 length equals 17 residues. The CDR3 sequence is CASSLDRGSSYNSPLFF. The DNA read from the CDR3 is TGTGCCAGTAGTCTCGACAGGGGGAGCTCCTATAATTCACCA.

Turning to this clone: Coverage ceases 3 residues before the CDR3 finishes, and the germline J gene fills in the end. The chain uses TRBV6-2 or TRBV6-3 and TRBJ2-7; tentatively, D is TRBD1 (5 bases). Trimming removed 2 bases at V and 3 bases at J, with 17 bases between. The CDR3 is made up of 16 amino acids. Germline loops: CDR1 MNHEY, CDR2 SVGEGT. CDR3 amino acids: CASSYRGGGIDYEQYF. CDR3 DNA, as far as it was read: TGTGCCAGCAGTTACAGGGGTGGCGGTATCGACTACGAG.

With respect to this clone: Sequencing ends 3 residues short of the CDR3 end; the germline J gene provides the rest. V usage is TRBV7-2 and J usage is TRBJ2-1; D is ambiguous. The length of the CDR3 is 15 residues. Germline V gene sequence: CDR1 SGHTA, CDR2 FQGNSA. The V end was cut by 5 bases, the J end by 2 bases, with 13 bases between. This CDR3 reads CASSVHDRAYNEQFF. The part of the CDR3 DNA that was read is TGTGCCAGCAGCGTCCATGATCGGGCCTACAATGAG.

On this clone: The CDR3 end is not reached by the read, which stops 3 residues before it; the germline J gene fills it in. The rearrangement joins TRBV20-1 to TRBJ2-5; TRBD1 is a possible D gene (5 bases). Trimming took off 0 bases at V and 2 bases at J, with 10 bases between the two ends. The germline CDR1 and CDR2 sequences are DFQATT and SNEGSKA (reference sequence). The CDR3 contains 14 residues. Incomplete CDR3 DNA: TGCAGTGCTAGAGACCGACAGTTTCAAGAGACC. Its protein is CSARDRQFQET. The whole CDR3 region reads CSARDRQFQETQYF.

To note about this clone: The sequence runs out 3 residues before the end of the CDR3; the remainder is reconstructed from the germline J gene. The chain is built from TRBV19 and TRBJ2-2; TRBD1 is a possible D gene (5 bases). Per the germline V gene, CDR1 is LNHDA and CDR2 is SQIVND (reference sequence). The CDR3 length is 15 residues. This CDR3 reads CASTITASGANVLFF. Incomplete CDR3 DNA: TGTGCCAGTACTATTACGGCGTCTGGGGCCAACGTG.

Details on this clone: The read is 3 residues too short to cover the CDR3 end, so that end is filled in from the germline J gene. This rearrangement joins TRBV29-1 to TRBJ2-2; 9 bases map to TRBD2. V shed 6 bases, J shed 5 bases, and the junction held 10 bases outside the gene matches. In germline, CDR1 is SQVTM, CDR2 ANQGSEA. This CDR3 spans 15 amino acids. The CDR3 DNA, read in part, is TGCAGCGTGGGAAGGGCGGGGGGGCAGACCGGGGAG. It yields the protein CSVGRAGGQTGE. The full CDR3 is CSVGRAGGQTGELFF.

This clone is deemed medium-sized by its frequency. Sequencing ends 3 residues short of the CDR3 end; the germline J gene provides the rest. The genes are TRBV30 and TRBJ1-1; D ambiguous. Trimming stripped 3 bases from V and 0 bases from J, with 8 bases between. This CDR3 region has 13 residues. Germline V gene data show CDR1 as GTSNPN and CDR2 as SVGIG (reference sequence). CDR3 loop: CAWSEYMNTEAFF. The part of the CDR3 DNA that was read is TGTGCCTGGAGCGAGTACATGAACACTGAA.

Comments on this clone: The read comes to an end 3 residues before the CDR3 does, leaving the germline J gene to fill in the end. The chain employs TRBV6-2 or TRBV6-3 and TRBJ1-5; 8 bases line up with TRBD1. The CDR3 sequence is 15 residues long. Trimming took 6 bases from V and 3 from J; bases not matched to a gene: 7. The germline V gene encodes CDR1 MNHEY and CDR2 SVGEGT. The part of the CDR3 DNA that was read is TGTGCCAGCAGGTTGGGGGACAGGAACAATCAGCCC. It codes for CASRLGDRNNQP. The entire CDR3 reads CASRLGDRNNQPQHF.

Worth noting for this clone: The read terminates 3 residues ahead of where the CDR3 ends, so the germline J gene completes it. The chain uses TRBV12-3 or TRBV12-4 and TRBJ1-6; TRBD1 agrees at 8 bases. The V segment lost 3 bases and the J segment 7 bases; nucleotides outside the gene matches: 5. CDR3 size: 15 residues. The CDR3 loop is CASSFTDRGNSPLHF. CDR3 DNA, as far as it was read: TGTGCCAGCAGTTTCACCGACAGGGGAAATTCACCC.

Details on this clone: Relative to the germline gene, one junction end is altered; a read error may explain this. The CDR3 is cut off 3 residues early in the read; its end comes from the germline J gene. This chain joins TRBV4-2 and TRBJ2-1; D may be TRBD2 (6 bases). Per germline, CDR1 LGHNA and CDR2 YNFKEQ. The CDR3 loop spans 16 amino acids. The CDR3 spells CASSQESSADYNEQFF. The part of the CDR3 DNA that was read is TGCGCCAGCAGCCAAGAGTCTAGCGCGGACTACAATGAG.

Comment on this clone: The read ends 3 residues shy of where the CDR3 ends; the end is completed using the germline J gene. The same CDR3 can be traced to other DNA sequences in this sample. This chain uses TRBV19 with TRBJ2-3; D may be TRBD1 (6 bases). CDR1 LNHDA and CDR2 SQIVND come from the germline V gene (reference sequence). The CDR3 covers 13 residues. The part of the CDR3 DNA that was read is TGTGCCAGTAGCCAACAGGGTAGAGAAACG. It codes for CASSQQGRET. The entire CDR3 is CASSQQGRETQYF.

In the case of this clone: The read falls 3 residues short of the CDR3 end, and the missing part is taken from the germline J gene. J is TRBJ2-3 and V is TRBV18; D may be TRBD2 (7 bases). Germline V gene lookup returns CDR1 KGHSH and CDR2 LQKENI. The V end lost 1 base, the J end lost 2 bases, and 13 bases lay between the germline ends. The CDR3 length is 16 residues. CDR3: CASSPLRGAHTDTQYF. CDR3 bases read: TGTGCCAGCTCACCACTCCGGGGGGCTCACACAGATACG.

Worth noting for this clone: The CDR3 end falls 3 residues outside the read, so it is completed with the germline J gene. V usage is TRBV5-1 and J usage is TRBJ1-1, with 8 bases that match TRBD1. CDR3 size: 16 residues. J lost 5 bases, V lost 0 bases, and 9 bases had no gene match. CDR1 is SGHRS, CDR2 YFSETQ, per germline. This chain's CDR3 is CASSLAAGGAGTEAFF. The part of the CDR3 DNA that was read is TGCGCCAGCAGCTTGGCGGCAGGGGGCGCGGGTACTGAA.

Remarks on this clone: The read terminates 3 residues ahead of where the CDR3 ends, so the germline J gene completes it. This chain joins TRBV18 and TRBJ2-2, with no clear D. Looked up from germline, CDR1 is KGHSH and CDR2 is LQKENI. This CDR3 region has 15 residues. CDR3 residues: CASSPPSVSNEKLFF. The sequenced CDR3 bases are TGTGCCAGCTCACCACCAAGCGTGTCTAATGAAAAG. The full variable domain, its missing parts supplied by reference TRBV18 and TRBJ2-2, is NAGVMQNPRHLVRRRGQEARLRCSPMKGHSHVYWYRQLPEEGLKFMVYLQKENIIDESGMPKERFSAEFPKEGPSILRIQQVVRGDSAAYFCASSPPSVSNEKLFFGEGSRLTVL.

Remarks on this clone: The missing CDR3 end, 3 residues past where the read stops, is filled in from the germline J gene. The chain couples TRBV30 to TRBJ1-4; D call uncertain. This CDR3 has 12 residues. The germline V gene encodes CDR1 GTSNPN and CDR2 SVGIG (reference sequence). The germline V and J ends were trimmed by 4 bases and 4 bases, with 7 bases remaining between them. The CDR3 region is CAWKGFNEKLFF. The CDR3 DNA, read in part, is TGTGCCTGGAAAGGGTTTAATGAAAAA.

In the case of this clone: Coverage ceases 3 residues before the CDR3 finishes, and the germline J gene fills in the end. V gene TRBV19 combines with J gene TRBJ1-2, with D perhaps matching TRBD1 (6 bases). The CDR3 has 16 amino acids. Germline values: CDR1 LNHDA, CDR2 SQIVND (reference sequence). The sequenced part of the CDR3 DNA is TGTGCCAGTAGTGCCCTCGGACAGTTGGGTTACTACGAC. This codes for CASSALGQLGYYD. The whole CDR3 reads CASSALGQLGYYDYTF.

Notes on this clone: Read sequence stops 3 residues before the CDR3 end, and the germline J gene provides the missing end. The chain recombines TRBV28 with TRBJ2-1, with 7 nucleotides matching TRBD2. CDR3 length: 13 amino acids. V shed 8 bases and J 9 bases; nucleotides not matched to a gene: 10. Germline CDR1 is MDHEN and CDR2 is SYDVKM. Partial CDR3 DNA: TGTGCCAGCTTCTACCGACTAGCTAGTGAG. Protein sequence: CASFYRLASE. The CDR3 in full is CASFYRLASEQFF.

Regarding this clone: The CDR3 goes on 3 residues after the read ends, and that part is filled in from the germline J gene. This chain joins TRBV2 and TRBJ1-6, with D tentatively TRBD1 (6 bases). CDR1 is SNHLY, CDR2 FYNNEI, per germline. The CDR3 totals 17 residues. The V gene lost 7 bases and the J gene lost 8 bases, with 24 bases spanning the gap. The CDR3 reads CASTTDPLQGRDSPLHF. CDR3 bases read: TGTGCCAGCACAACTGACCCCCTACAGGGAAGGGATTCACCC.

Comment on this clone: Read coverage stops 3 residues before the CDR3 terminus; the germline J gene supplies the remainder. V usage is TRBV7-2 and J usage is TRBJ2-7; D perhaps matches TRBD2 (6 bases). Germline CDR1 SGHTA, CDR2 FQGNSA. The V and J ends lost 5 bases and 2 bases respectively, with 10 bases between them. The CDR3 spans 13 residues. This chain's CDR3 is CASSARLAYEQYF. The sequenced CDR3 bases are TGTGCCAGCAGCGCTAGACTAGCCTACGAG.

About this clone itself: The read comes to an end 3 residues before the CDR3 does, leaving the germline J gene to fill in the end. The chain employs TRBV6-2 or TRBV6-3 and TRBJ2-5, with D perhaps TRBD2 (6 bases). The CDR3 length is 14 residues. Trimming removed 0 bases at V and 1 base at J, with 6 bases between. Germline V lookup: CDR1 MNHEY, CDR2 SVGEGT. The CDR3 spells CASSYSSGQETQYF. The CDR3 bases that were read are TGTGCCAGCAGTTACTCTAGCGGCCAAGAGACC.

Regarding this clone: Read coverage stops 3 residues before the CDR3 terminus; the germline J gene supplies the remainder. The chain uses TRBV6-2 or TRBV6-3 and TRBJ2-2; TRBD1 agrees at 9 bases. The CDR3 loop spans 17 amino acids. The germline gives CDR1 MNHEY, CDR2 SVGEGT. V was pared by 6 bases and J by 4 bases, with 12 bases of the junction left unmatched. The CDR3 loop reads CASSLLMTTGGTGELFF. The sequenced CDR3 bases are TGTGCCAGCAGCCTTTTAATGACGACAGGGGGCACCGGGGAG.

Details on this clone: The read halts 3 residues ahead of the CDR3 end, with the missing end drawn from the germline J gene. V is TRBV20-1 and J is TRBJ2-7; TRBD1 agrees at 7 bases. This CDR3 is built from 15 residues. J lost 2 bases, V lost 1 base, and 8 bases had no gene match. The germline gives CDR1 DFQATT, CDR2 SNEGSKA (reference sequence). CDR3 DNA (partial): TGCAGTGCTAGAGGTCTGGGACAGAGTCCCTACGAG. This translates into CSARGLGQSPYE. The entire CDR3 protein is CSARGLGQSPYEQYF.

Concerning this clone itself: The CDR3 end falls 3 residues outside the read, so it is completed with the germline J gene. V usage is TRBV11-3 and J usage is TRBJ1-4; tentative D call: TRBD1 (5 bases). CDR1 SGHNT and CDR2 YENEEA come from the germline V gene. The length of the CDR3 is 15 residues. The V and J ends lost 4 bases and 2 bases respectively, with 11 bases between them. The CDR3 DNA, read in part, is TGTGCCAGCAGCTCGCCGGGGGGGACTAATGAAAAA. It codes for CASSSPGGTNEK. The CDR3 as a whole reads CASSSPGGTNEKLFF.

Incomplete CDR3 DNA: TGTGCCAGCAGCCCGACAGGGAATCACCGCGAG. Its protein product is CASSPTGNHRE. From start to end, the CDR3 is CASSPTGNHREYTF. The rearrangement joins TRBV7-9 to TRBJ1-2; 7 bases line up with TRBD1. The DNA ends 3 residues before the CDR3 does, and the rest of the CDR3 is filled in from the germline J gene. Germline loops: CDR1 SEHNR, CDR2 FQNEAQ (reference sequence). This CDR3 spans 14 amino acids.

As concerns this clone: The CDR3 end is not reached by the read, which stops 3 residues before it; the germline J gene fills it in. V usage is TRBV24-1 and J usage is TRBJ1-1, with unresolved D. This CDR3 region has 14 residues. V lost 9 bases, J lost 5 bases, and 18 bases lay in between. Germline V gives CDR1 KGHDR, CDR2 SFDVKD. CDR3 DNA, as far as it was read: TGTGCCACCCCCTGCAGTAGGGCCTGGACTGAA. Residues: CATPCSRAWTE. Given in full, the CDR3 is CATPCSRAWTEAFF.

Remarks on this clone: The read comes to an end 3 residues before the CDR3 does, leaving the germline J gene to fill in the end. V and J are TRBV30 and TRBJ2-7; the D gene is possibly TRBD1 (5 bases). Trimming shortened V by 5 bases and J by 1 base, and 12 bases separated the two germline ends. Looked up from germline, CDR1 is GTSNPN and CDR2 is SVGIG (reference sequence). The CDR3 length is 13 residues. The sequenced CDR3 bases are TGTGCCTGGGACAGAGGAGCTTCCTACGAG. It specifies CAWDRGASYE. The full CDR3 sequence reads CAWDRGASYEQYF.